A single sample is the source of the 3 T cell receptor beta chains below, sequenced in a study of control samples from healthy donors and cancer patients. TCRdb keeps only in-frame clones here, not all; method: immunoSEQ multiplex PCR. In the table there are 260,000 or so clones, around 80% of which are singletons. Sequenced sample: PBMCs. These receptors were collected from an older woman with lung cancer.

This clone was counted only a few times. This chain joins TRBV5-6 and TRBJ1-5, with no clear D. CDR1 is SGHDT, CDR2 YYEEEE, per germline. This CDR3 region has 13 residues. Trimming removed 3 bases at V and 3 bases at J, with 7 bases between. The chain's CDR3 is CASSSGFNQPQHF. The DNA for the CDR3 is TGTGCCAGCAGCTCGGGGTTCAATCAGCCCCAGCATTTT.

The rearrangement links TRBV2 to TRBJ1-4, with TRBD1 identical over 7 bases. The CDR3 length is 18 residues. Germline V gene lookup returns CDR1 SNHLY and CDR2 FYNNEI. The V and J ends lost 4 bases and 3 bases, in that order; junction bases with no gene match: 14. The CDR3 reads CASSGRQGLTTSNEKLFF. The CDR3 DNA reads as TGTGCCAGCAGTGGTCGACAGGGCTTAACTACGTCTAATGAAAAACTGTTTTTT.

The rearrangement joins TRBV5-1 to TRBJ2-3; maybe TRBD1 (5 bases). V was clipped by 7 bases and J by 2 bases, with 17 bases between them. CDR1 is SGHRS, CDR2 YFSETQ, per germline. The CDR3 length is 15 residues. The CDR3 DNA is TGCGCCAGCTGCGTGCAGGGCCCCCTCACAGATACGCAGTATTTT. Residues: CASCVQGPLTDTQYF.